A selection of T cell receptor beta chains follows, all from one sample in a study of technical replicates of blood from a handful of donors. Produced via immunoSEQ multiplex PCR; TCRdb's table is partial and in-frame only. This table has around 70,000 clones, roughly 94% appearing once. Material for sequencing was T cells isolated from PBMCs. These receptors all come from a human donor in good health. The CDR3 runs from the conserved cysteine through the conserved F or W. A D gene is named only where the DNA matches it firmly. Not all rows give a size; the values are once, few, many and, for expanded clones, a class.

TRBJ1-1 | . | . | TRBV7-9 | CASSLGALGAFF | TGTGCCAGCAGCTTAGGGGCCTTGGGAGCTTTCTTT
TRBJ1-4 | . | . | TRBV25-1 | CASSVSGDMVFF | TGTGCCAGCAGTGTATCGGGGGATATGGTGTTTTTT
TRBJ2-3 | . | . | TRBV27 | CASSLSLGLSTDTQYF | TGTGCCAGCAGTTTAAGTCTGGGACTGAGCACAGATACGCAGTATTTT
TRBJ1-1 | . | few | TRBV6-5 | CASSYFDGAEAFF | TGTGCCAGCAGTTACTTTGACGGGGCTGAAGCTTTCTTT
TRBJ2-3 | TRBD2 | . | TRBV27 | CASSLEASGDTQYF | TGTGCCAGCAGTTTAGAGGCTAGCGGGGATACGCAGTATTTT
TRBJ1-4 | TRBD1 | . | TRBV6-5 | CASSPDRGYQEKLFF | TGTGCCAGCAGCCCTGACAGGGGTTATCAGGAAAAACTGTTTTTT
TRBJ2-3 | . | . | TRBV2 | CASSEGLTHTDTQYF | TGTGCCAGCAGTGAAGGGTTGACACACACAGATACGCAGTATTTT
TRBJ2-7 | TRBD1 | . | TRBV28 | CASRRGTGGGYEQYF | TGTGCCAGCAGGAGGGGAACAGGGGGCGGCTACGAGCAGTACTTC
TRBJ1-3 | . | . | TRBV2 | CASIEDSSGNTIYF | TGTGCCAGCATCGAGGATAGCTCTGGAAACACCATATATTTT
TRBJ2-3 | . | . | TRBV4-1 | CASSARASASITDTQYF | TGCGCCAGCAGCGCGCGGGCTAGTGCATCGATAACAGATACGCAGTATTTT
TRBJ1-2 | TRBD1 | . | TRBV9 | CASSLRDSGRGGYTF | TGTGCCAGCAGCCTACGGGACAGCGGAAGAGGTGGCTACACCTTC
TRBJ2-1 | . | . | TRBV7-2 | CASTLRGGRNEQFF | TGTGCCAGCACCCTTCGGGGTGGTAGGAATGAGCAGTTCTTC
TRBJ2-7 | . | . | TRBV28 | CASSLFPIGGRVSYEQYF | TGTGCCAGCAGTTTATTCCCCATCGGGGGGCGGGTTTCCTACGAGCAGTACTTC
TRBJ1-2 | TRBD1 | . | TRBV2 | CASSPDRGYGYTF | TGTGCCAGCAGTCCGGACAGGGGTTATGGCTACACCTTC
TRBJ1-4 | . | . | TRBV9 | CASSQSWGHNEKLFF | TGTGCCAGCAGCCAAAGTTGGGGACACAATGAAAAACTGTTTTTT
TRBJ2-7 | . | . | TRBV5-6 | CASSLGGSPIIFNEQYF | TGTGCCAGCAGCTTGGGGGGCAGCCCCATTATTTTCAACGAGCAGTACTTC
TRBJ2-5 | TRBD1 | . | TRBV29-1 | CSVRTGSWETQYF | TGCAGCGTCCGGACAGGGTCTTGGGAGACCCAGTACTTC